This is a list of T cell receptor beta chains from one sample in a study of blood T cell repertoires in COVID-19. The repertoire was sequenced with immunoSEQ multiplex PCR; TCRdb's copy has only in-frame clones and lacks some. In the table there are some 200,000 clones, around 82% of which are singletons. The sequencing input was PBMCs or T cells enriched from blood (not recorded which). The receptors derive from a man aged 35-49 years who had recovered from COVID-19. CDR3s include the opening cysteine and the closing phenylalanine or tryptophan. D genes are given only for firm matches. Expanded clones get a size class; other rows say once, few or many, or leave the size out.

size: NA
D: NA
J: TRBJ2-3
V: TRBV6-2/TRBV6-3
CDR3: CASSYSGGKGTQYF
DNA: TGTGCCAGCAGTTACTCGGGCGGGAAAGGTACGCAGTATTTT

size: NA
D: TRBD2
J: TRBJ2-3
V: TRBV5-1
CDR3: CASSNSGRETDTQYF
DNA: TGCGCCAGCAGCAATAGCGGGAGGGAAACAGATACGCAGTATTTT

size: NA
D: NA
J: TRBJ2-5
V: TRBV5-1
CDR3: CASSLTEGTQYF
DNA: TGCGCCAGCAGCTTGACCGAGGGGACCCAGTACTTC

size: NA
D: TRBD2
J: TRBJ2-5
V: TRBV5-6
CDR3: CASSWIRSGRSQETQYF
DNA: TGTGCCAGCAGCTGGATTAGGAGCGGGAGGTCCCAAGAGACCCAGTACTTC

size: NA
D: TRBD1
J: TRBJ1-6
V: TRBV10-3
CDR3: CAIADRADNSPLHF
DNA: TGTGCCATCGCGGACAGGGCGGATAATTCACCCCTCCACTTT

size: NA
D: TRBD2
J: TRBJ2-2
V: TRBV10-3
CDR3: CATLAGGTGELFF
DNA: TGTGCCACCCTAGCGGGAGGGACCGGGGAGCTGTTTTTT

size: NA
D: NA
J: TRBJ2-1
V: TRBV11-2
CDR3: CASSPVGASYNEQFF
DNA: TGTGCCAGCAGCCCCGTAGGGGCCAGCTACAATGAGCAGTTCTTC

size: NA
D: TRBD1
J: TRBJ2-3
V: TRBV6-5
CDR3: CASSPGQGAADTQYF
DNA: TGTGCCAGCAGTCCGGGACAGGGGGCGGCAGATACGCAGTATTTT

size: once
D: TRBD1
J: TRBJ1-1
V: TRBV9
CDR3: CASSVRDRSYTEAFF
DNA: TGTGCCAGCAGCGTAAGGGACAGATCTTACACTGAAGCTTTCTTT

size: few
D: TRBD2
J: TRBJ2-3
V: TRBV5-1
CDR3: CASSLFTSGSTDTQYF
DNA: TGCGCCAGCAGCTTGTTTACTAGCGGGAGCACAGATACGCAGTATTTT

size: NA
D: TRBD1
J: TRBJ1-5
V: TRBV5-8
CDR3: CASSIRQGNQPQHF
DNA: TGTGCCAGCAGCATACGACAGGGGAATCAGCCCCAGCATTTT

size: NA
D: NA
J: TRBJ2-1
V: TRBV6-5
CDR3: CASSFNYREGNEQFF
DNA: TGTGCCAGCAGTTTTAACTACAGGGAGGGCAATGAGCAGTTCTTC

size: NA
D: NA
J: TRBJ2-5
V: TRBV18
CDR3: CASSPLQRTKGGETQYF
DNA: TGTGCCAGCTCACCGCTTCAGCGCACTAAAGGGGGAGAGACCCAGTACTTC

size: NA
D: TRBD2
J: TRBJ2-2
V: TRBV7-3
CDR3: CASSYSGRETGELFF
DNA: TGTGCCAGCAGCTATAGCGGGAGGGAAACCGGGGAGCTGTTTTTT

size: NA
D: TRBD1
J: TRBJ2-1
V: TRBV27
CDR3: CASRTGSNLNEQFF
DNA: TGTGCCAGCCGGACAGGCAGCAACCTCAATGAGCAGTTCTTC

size: NA
D: TRBD2
J: TRBJ2-1
V: TRBV3-1/TRBV3-2
CDR3: CASSLEPGGPGEQFF
DNA: TGTGCCAGCAGCCTCGAGCCGGGAGGGCCAGGAGAGCAGTTCTTC

size: NA
D: NA
J: TRBJ2-5
V: TRBV29-1
CDR3: CSVDGLGVQQETQYF
DNA: TGCAGCGTTGATGGTTTAGGGGTACAACAAGAGACCCAGTACTTC

size: NA
D: TRBD2
J: TRBJ2-1
V: TRBV27
CDR3: CASSLAGVFYEQFF
DNA: TGTGCCAGCAGCTTGGCGGGAGTTTTCTATGAGCAGTTCTTC

size: NA
D: TRBD2
J: TRBJ2-1
V: TRBV9
CDR3: CASSVALAGGHEQFF
DNA: TGTGCCAGCAGCGTAGCACTAGCGGGAGGCCATGAGCAGTTCTTC